This passage covers 8 T cell receptor beta chains from one sample sequenced in a study of cytomegalovirus exposure and HLA in healthy donors. Amplification used 60 Vbeta primers and 13 Jbeta primers. This table comes from immunoSEQ multiplex PCR, and its TCRdb copy is limited to in-frame clones, with some not included. This sample's table has 180,000 or so clones. The sample comprised PBMCs. The receptors originated from a boy younger than 18 in good health and CMV-seronegative.

This chain joins TRBV28 and TRBJ1-2; 8 bases align to TRBD1. The CDR3 extends over 10 amino acids. V lost 10 bases to trimming and J lost 9 bases; unmatched junction nucleotides: 4. Germline CDR1 is MDHEN and CDR2 is SYDVKM. The CDR3 DNA sequence: TGTGCCACTCAGGGGGCCCGCTACACCTTC. It is translated as CATQGARYTF.

The chain joins TRBV28 to TRBJ1-2; D unresolved. The ends were cut back, 5 bases at V and 3 bases at J, with 19 bases in the middle. Germline assignment: CDR1 MDHEN and CDR2 SYDVKM. This CDR3 region has 16 residues. The CDR3 DNA follows: TGTGCCAGCAGTCTTCCGGGATCTTACGGGGACTATGGCTACACCTTC. Protein sequence: CASSLPGSYGDYGYTF.

V usage is TRBV5-6 and J usage is TRBJ1-2, with TRBD1 as a possible D gene (6 bases). V lost 0 bases, J lost 1 base, and 13 bases lay in between. The germline gives CDR1 SGHDT, CDR2 YYEEEE. The CDR3 runs 16 residues. In nucleotides, the CDR3 is TGTGCCAGCAGCTTGGATTGGGCAGGGGATAACTATGGCTACACCTTC. Protein product: CASSLDWAGDNYGYTF.

The chain couples TRBV20-1 to TRBJ2-1; weak D call: TRBD2 (6 bases). Trimming pared 3 bases from V and 13 bases from J, leaving 10 bases between. CDR1 is DFQATT, CDR2 SNEGSKA, per germline (reference sequence). This CDR3 has 10 residues. The CDR3 DNA follows: TGCAGTGCTAGGTGGCGGGAACAGTTCTTC. This translates into CSARWREQFF.

The genes are TRBV14 and TRBJ2-7; D is ambiguous. The CDR3 extends over 13 amino acids. Germline V gives CDR1 SGHDN, CDR2 FVKESK. Trimming removed 1 base at V and 6 bases at J, with 10 bases between. The CDR3 DNA is TGTGCCAGCAGCCAAGTCGCGGCCCTCGAGCAGTACTTC. This codes for CASSQVAALEQYF.

The rearrangement links TRBV5-1 to TRBJ1-6; possibly TRBD1 for D (6 bases). The CDR3 length is 15 residues. V gave up 3 bases and J gave up 14 bases, with 21 bases separating them. Germline V gene data show CDR1 as SGHRS and CDR2 as YFSETQ. Here the CDR3 DNA reads TGCGCCAGCAGCTCGGTCGAGGGGGAAGAGGCTTCCCTCCACTTT. This sequence encodes CASSSVEGEEASLHF.

The gene calls are TRBV19 and TRBJ1-6; D perhaps matches TRBD1 (6 bases). Trimming cost V 5 bases and J 1 base, with 12 bases left between them. There are 16 residues in the CDR3. Germline V lookup: CDR1 LNHDA, CDR2 SQIVND (reference sequence). The CDR3 DNA reads TGTGCCAGTAGTGCAGGGGCTGCGTCCTATAATTCACCCCTCCACTTT. Protein product: CASSAGAASYNSPLHF. Full variable domain (outside the CDR3, taken from reference TRBV19 and TRBJ1-6): DGGITQSPKYLFRKEGQNVTLSCEQNLNHDAMYWYRQDPGQGLRLIYYSQIVNDFQKGDIAEGYSVSREKKESFPLTVTSAQKNPTAFYLCASSAGAASYNSPLHFGNGTRLTVT.

The CDR3 region is CASSERPGQGNEKLFF. The CDR3 DNA reads TGTGCCAGCAGCGAACGACCGGGACAGGGGAATGAAAAACTGTTTTTT. This sequence joins TRBV9 and TRBJ1-4; 10 nucleotides agree with TRBD1. V gave up 3 bases and J gave up 5 bases; unmatched junction bases: 7. The CDR3 runs 16 residues. The germline V gene has CDR1 SGDLS and CDR2 YYNGEE.